This T cell receptor beta chain comes out of a study of T-cell memory formation after mild COVID-19. Study-wide points: The study found contracting CD4+ clones mainly in CM and EM and contracting CD8+ clones in EMRA.

MiXCR, run by TCRdb on the 5' RACE reads, gives a single entry per CDR3 protein. This sample has around 340,000 distinct CDR3 sequences, with roughly an eighth found just once. Germline V gene lookup returns CDR1 SGHTA and CDR2 FQGNSA. V was shortened by 5 bases and J by 4 bases, with 13 bases between the two germline ends. The CDR3 runs 14 residues. In regard to this clonotype: Its antigen is not identified.

What was sequenced was PBMCs or a T cell subset sorted from them (not recorded which). This sequence originates from a man younger than 35 who had mild COVID-19 (a few samples of this study predate the infection). Cell type and time point are not known. This chain joins TRBV7-2 and TRBJ2-3, with D perhaps TRBD2 (6 bases). The CDR3 nucleotides read TGTGCCAGCAGCCCCTACGGGGGTGCAGATACGCAGTATTTT. It yields the protein CASSPYGGADTQYF. The variable domain in full, with the rest retrieved from reference TRBV7-2 and TRBJ2-3, is GAGVSQSPSNKVTEKGKDVELRCDPISGHTALYWYRQSLGQGLEFLIYFQGNSAPDKSGLPSDRFSAERTGGSVSTLTIQRTQQEDSAVYLCASSPYGGADTQYFGPGTRLTVL.